Following are 5 T cell receptor beta chains from one sample sequenced in a study of blood T cells in healthy people across ages. PCR was performed a second time for about 7 to 12 cycles using a sample-barcoded 5' primer and a J-beta primer mix. TCRdb reanalysed the 5' RACE reads using MiXCR and keeps one entry per CDR3 protein. The table shows around 710,000 distinct CDR3 sequences, with 43% occurring only once. Sequenced: blood. These receptors all come from a woman aged 60 to 75 in good health.

The rearrangement links TRBV29-1 to TRBJ1-1; 7 bases are shared with TRBD1. Germline lookup yields CDR1 SQVTM and CDR2 ANQGSEA. The CDR3 has 13 amino acids. V gave up 5 bases and J gave up 5 bases; unmatched junction bases: 8. Here the CDR3 DNA reads TGCAGCGTTAGGGAGGGGGCGCGGACTGAAGCTTTCTTT. This sequence encodes CSVREGARTEAFF.

The chain carries TRBV25-1 and TRBJ2-3, with D unclear. Germline V lookup: CDR1 MGHDK, CDR2 SYGVNS. The CDR3 is 14 residues long. Trimming took off 3 bases at V and 2 bases at J, with 9 bases between the two ends. The CDR3 DNA reads TGTGCCAGCAGTGATCTTAGCCACACAGATACGCAGTATTTT. Amino acids: CASSDLSHTDTQYF.

This clonotype was detected a few times. The rearrangement uses TRBV12-3 or TRBV12-4 and TRBJ2-3; either TRBD1 or TRBD2 may supply D (6 bases each). Trimming shortened V by 1 base and J by 5 bases, and 10 bases separated the two germline ends. The CDR3 runs to 14 residues. The CDR3 loop is CASSLEGGQDTQYF. CDR3 bases: TGTGCCAGCAGTTTAGAGGGGGGCCAAGATACGCAGTATTTT.

This clonotype has a handful of counts. The chain is built from TRBV6-1 and TRBJ2-1; D possibly matches TRBD1 or TRBD2 (6 bases each). CDR3 length: 13 amino acids. CDR1 is MNHNS, CDR2 SASEGT, per germline. The ends were cut back, 1 base at V and 11 bases at J, with 12 bases in the middle. CDR3 sequence reads: CASSEEEGVQQFF. The DNA of the CDR3 is TGTGCCAGCAGTGAAGAGGAGGGGGTTCAGCAGTTCTTC.

As DNA, the CDR3 is TGTGCCATCAGTGAGGCGAGCAGGGTCAATGAGCAGTTCTTC. Encoded protein: CAISEASRVNEQFF. The chain links TRBV10-3 to TRBJ2-1; possible D gene TRBD1, 5 bases. The germline V gene encodes CDR1 ENHRY and CDR2 SYGVKD. CDR3 length equals 14 residues. The V gene lost 2 bases and the J gene lost 6 bases, with 11 bases spanning the gap.